The 11 T cell receptor beta chains reported below all come from one sample, sequenced in a study of shared clonotypes between healthy human individuals. The repertoire was sequenced with immunoSEQ multiplex PCR; TCRdb's copy has only in-frame clones and lacks some. There are 2.5 million or so clones in the sample; 90% to 95% occur only once, and over 0.12% lies in the top ten. The sample taken for sequencing was naive CD4+ T cells sorted from blood. Subset meaning: CD45RA+ positively selected. The receptors were sampled from a man aged 18 to 30 in good health.

For this clone: Other DNA sequences in this sample translate to the same CDR3. The chain combines TRBV18 with TRBJ2-1, with 10 bases lining up with TRBD1. The CDR3 totals 15 residues. V gave up 0 bases and J gave up 7 bases; unmatched junction bases: 3. Per the germline V gene, CDR1 is KGHSH and CDR2 is LQKENI. CDR3 nucleotide sequence: TGTGCCAGCTCACCACCCGGACAGGGGGGGAATGAGCAGTTCTTC. This gives the protein CASSPPGQGGNEQFF.

This sequence joins TRBV19 and TRBJ1-5; D might be TRBD1 (6 bases). The CDR3 spans 16 residues. Germline-derived CDR1 and CDR2 are LNHDA and SQIVND (reference sequence). The V end lost 5 bases, the J end lost 0 bases, and 14 bases lay between the germline ends. The DNA of the CDR3 is TGTGCCAGTAGTGTCACCGGGACAAATAGCAATCAGCCCCAGCATTTT. Residues: CASSVTGTNSNQPQHF.

The chain combines TRBV6-5 with TRBJ1-1; a weak D match, TRBD1 (6 bases). The germline gives CDR1 MNHEY, CDR2 SVGAGI. V was cut by 6 bases and J by 10 bases, with 15 bases left in between. The CDR3 length is 12 residues. The CDR3 loop reads CASRVNQGRAFF. For the CDR3, the DNA is TGTGCCAGCAGAGTTAATCAGGGGAGAGCTTTCTTT.

The chain combines TRBV6-1 with TRBJ2-7, with D tentatively TRBD2 (5 bases). V gave up 8 bases and J gave up 1 base, with 12 bases separating them. Germline CDR1 MNHNS, CDR2 SASEGT. The CDR3 loop spans 13 amino acids. CDR3 bases: TGTGCCAGCGGACGGGAATCTTCCTACGAGCAGTACTTC. Translation: CASGRESSYEQYF.

The chain joins TRBV10-1 to TRBJ2-4; TRBD1 might be the D (6 bases). The CDR3 covers 17 residues. V dropped 2 bases and J dropped 0 bases, with 14 bases sitting between them. Germline CDR1 reads WNHNN; CDR2 reads SYGVQD (reference sequence). CDR3 DNA: TGCGCCAGCAGTGAGCCGCGGACAGATATAGCCAAAAACATTCAGTACTTC. This encodes CASSEPRTDIAKNIQYF.

This clone was picked up a small number of times. This sample includes further DNA sequences coding for the same CDR3. This chain connects TRBV18 to TRBJ1-2; 8 bases map to TRBD1. V shed 3 bases, J shed 5 bases, and the junction held 2 bases outside the gene matches. CDR1 KGHSH and CDR2 LQKENI come from the germline V gene. The CDR3 runs 13 residues. CDR3 nucleotide sequence: TGTGCCAGCTCACCGGACAGGGAATATGGCTACACCTTC. Protein sequence: CASSPDREYGYTF.

The chain couples TRBV6-1 to TRBJ1-4, with no clear D. There are 15 residues in the CDR3. V gave up 4 bases and J gave up 5 bases, with 14 bases separating them. Germline CDR1 MNHNS, CDR2 SASEGT. The DNA of the CDR3 is TGTGCCAGCAGTGGGTACAACGGACCCAATGAAAAACTGTTTTTT. Encoded protein: CASSGYNGPNEKLFF.

The CDR3: CASSQTGMGQPQHF. In nucleotides, the CDR3 is TGTGCCAGCAGCCAAACAGGGATGGGTCAGCCCCAGCATTTT. The J gene is TRBJ1-5, the V gene TRBV14; perhaps TRBD1 as D (6 bases). The CDR3 is 14 amino acids. Germline assignment: CDR1 SGHDN and CDR2 FVKESK. The V and J ends lost 2 bases and 6 bases respectively, with 11 bases between them. Together with reference TRBV14 and TRBJ1-5, the CDR3 gives the full variable domain: EAGVTQFPSHSVIEKGQTVTLRCDPISGHDNLYWYRRVMGKEIKFLLHFVKESKQDESGMPNNRFLAERTGGTYSTLKVQPAELEDSGVYFCASSQTGMGQPQHFGDGTRLSIL.

The gene calls are TRBV29-1 and TRBJ2-7; D remains ambiguous. CDR1 is SQVTM, CDR2 ANQGSEA, per germline. The CDR3 has 13 amino acids. V lost 4 bases to trimming and J lost 0 bases, with 10 bases between them. CDR3 coding DNA: TGCAGCGTTGCGCAGGCAGTCTCCTACGAGCAGTACTTC. The encoded protein is CSVAQAVSYEQYF.

The genes are TRBV7-9 and TRBJ2-7; D might be TRBD1 (5 bases). Germline V lookup: CDR1 SEHNR, CDR2 FQNEAQ (reference sequence). There are 16 residues in the CDR3. Trimming removed 3 bases from V and 3 bases from J, with 18 bases in between. CDR3 coding DNA: TGTGCCAGCAGCTTGCTGATGATCGGACAAGGCTACGAGCAGTACTTC. It is translated as CASSLLMIGQGYEQYF.

The chain employs TRBV25-1 and TRBJ2-7, with 12 bases aligning to TRBD2. CDR1 and CDR2 from the germline V gene are MGHDK and SYGVNS. CDR3 size: 17 residues. Trimming at V came to 4 bases and at J to 2 bases, leaving 9 bases not matched to a gene. The CDR3 sequence is CASSAGLAGPAPYEQYF. In DNA form, the CDR3 reads TGTGCCAGCAGTGCGGGACTAGCGGGTCCCGCCCCCTACGAGCAGTACTTC.